This is a list of T cell receptor beta chains from one sample in a study of T cell responses to AZD1222 COVID-19 vaccine. The table came from immunoSEQ multiplex PCR; TCRdb's copy has only in-frame clones and leaves some out. The data show over 150,000 clones, with about 93% seen just once and around 0.96% held by the top ten. Specimen: peripheral blood, collected 28 days after the second dose of the MenACWY control vaccine. These receptors originate from an adult who received the MenACWY meningococcal vaccine as a control. Each CDR3 is given with its conserved first and last residue. The D gene is left open where the match is weak. Clone size is given for some rows only: seen once, a few or many times, or a class if the clone is expanded.

j_call clone_size d_call v_call cdr3_aa cdr3_nt
TRBJ1-5 few . TRBV30 CAWSLNRDQPQHF TGTGCCTGGAGTTTAAACAGGGACCAGCCCCAGCATTTT
TRBJ1-3 . TRBD1 TRBV6-4 CASSDHNRQGSNGNTIYF TGTGCCAGCAGTGACCATAATCGACAGGGATCGAATGGAAACACCATATATTTT
TRBJ1-1 . TRBD1 TRBV6-5 CASSYSRTGGTEAFF TGTGCCAGCAGTTACTCTAGGACAGGGGGGACTGAAGCTTTCTTT
TRBJ2-2 . . TRBV24-1 CATSDWGSTNTGELFF TGTGCCACCAGTGATTGGGGGAGCACGAACACCGGGGAGCTGTTTTTT
TRBJ2-1 . TRBD2 TRBV9 CASSVELAFHNEQFF TGTGCCAGCAGCGTAGAACTAGCGTTTCACAATGAGCAGTTCTTC
TRBJ1-3 once . TRBV5-1 CASSQGVSGNTIYF TGCGCCAGCAGCCAGGGAGTCTCTGGAAACACCATATATTTT
TRBJ2-1 . TRBD2 TRBV3-1/TRBV3-2 CASSFSGGLYNEQFF TGTGCCAGCAGCTTTAGCGGGGGCCTCTACAATGAGCAGTTCTTC
TRBJ2-5 . . TRBV7-2 CASSLLGTAGFSQETQYF TGTGCCAGCAGCTTATTAGGTACCGCGGGGTTTTCGCAAGAGACCCAGTACTTC
TRBJ1-3 . . TRBV30 CAWSRPSRDTIYF TGTGCCTGGAGCCGACCCTCGCGGGACACCATATATTTT
TRBJ1-2 . . TRBV19 CASSDVVGGYTF TGTGCCAGTAGTGACGTTGTGGGAGGCTACACCTTC
TRBJ2-7 once . TRBV18 CASSPGYEQYF TGTGCCAGCTCACCCGGCTACGAGCAGTACTTC
TRBJ2-3 . TRBD1 TRBV19 CASSFRTGGTDTQYF TGTGCCAGTAGTTTTAGGACAGGGGGCACAGATACGCAGTATTTT
TRBJ1-3 few . TRBV18 CASSPGPPSTGNTIYF TGTGCCAGCTCACCTGGGCCTCCTTCCACTGGAAACACCATATATTTT
TRBJ1-5 . . TRBV6-5 CASSPGGRSPQHF TGTGCCAGCAGCCCAGGAGGCCGTTCGCCCCAGCATTTT
TRBJ1-6 once TRBD1 TRBV5-1 CASSFDGTGDSPLHF TGCGCCAGCAGCTTCGACGGGACAGGGGATTCACCCCTCCACTTT
TRBJ1-1 . . TRBV18 CASSYDMYGTEAFF TGTGCCAGCTCTTACGACATGTATGGGACTGAAGCTTTCTTT
TRBJ1-2 . . TRBV12-3/TRBV12-4 CASHDGANYGYTF TGTGCCAGTCATGACGGGGCCAACTATGGCTACACCTTC
TRBJ1-5 . TRBD1 TRBV5-5 CASSLRDRDQPQHF TGTGCCAGCAGCTTACGGGACAGGGATCAGCCCCAGCATTTT
TRBJ2-5 . TRBD2 TRBV9 CASSVGNRGGETQYF TGTGCCAGCAGCGTGGGGAACCGGGGGGGTGAGACCCAGTACTTC
TRBJ2-1 . . TRBV11-2 CASSLVPGTYNEQFF TGTGCCAGCAGCTTAGTACCCGGGACCTACAATGAGCAGTTCTTC